This is a list of T cell receptor beta chains from one sample in a study of blood T cell repertoires in COVID-19. Sequencing used immunoSEQ multiplex PCR; TCRdb keeps in-frame clones, though not all of them. This table holds some 94,000 clones, around nine tenths found once. Sequencing was done on a sample of peripheral blood. The receptors come from a human donor in a cohort sampled during active COVID-19. The CDR3 runs from the conserved cysteine through the conserved F or W. Fields, in order: V gene, D gene, CDR3 protein. The D gene is left open where the match is weak.

v_gene: TRBV7-2; d_gene: -; CDR3aa: CASSLVRVTKNSPLHF
v_gene: TRBV6-1; d_gene: TRBD1; CDR3aa: CASSEEVGGGLYEQYF
v_gene: TRBV7-9; d_gene: TRBD2; CDR3aa: CASSSYSGRADNNEQFF
v_gene: TRBV5-3; d_gene: TRBD2; CDR3aa: CARSLESGRAYEQYF
v_gene: TRBV28; d_gene: -; CDR3aa: CASSQQAPQETQYF
v_gene: TRBV9; d_gene: -; CDR3aa: CASSSEGESGEKLFF
v_gene: TRBV11-2; d_gene: -; CDR3aa: CASSSLGGINYGYTF
v_gene: TRBV28; d_gene: -; CDR3aa: CASTRDSTYEQYF
v_gene: TRBV7-2; d_gene: TRBD2; CDR3aa: CASSLEGLAGGLGSNEQFF
v_gene: TRBV5-5; d_gene: -; CDR3aa: CASSLDRVEKLFF
v_gene: TRBV13; d_gene: TRBD1; CDR3aa: CASSLLGQGDEQYF
v_gene: TRBV4-1; d_gene: TRBD1; CDR3aa: CASSKNQGQGLGDTGELFF
v_gene: TRBV9; d_gene: TRBD2; CDR3aa: CASSAVGAGGPETQYF
v_gene: TRBV10-1; d_gene: TRBD2; CDR3aa: CASSESGGNTDTQYF
v_gene: TRBV16; d_gene: TRBD1; CDR3aa: CASSQYEGGYLPGELFF
v_gene: TRBV19; d_gene: -; CDR3aa: CASSDQFGGYNQPQHF
v_gene: TRBV11-2; d_gene: -; CDR3aa: CASSLSPGTQYF
v_gene: TRBV13; d_gene: TRBD2; CDR3aa: CASQLPSGRAGNEQFF
v_gene: TRBV6-6; d_gene: -; CDR3aa: CASETGWGYTF
v_gene: TRBV5-6; d_gene: TRBD2; CDR3aa: CASSQTSGGYNEQFF
v_gene: TRBV19; d_gene: -; CDR3aa: CASSIDPRQGRNSPLHF
v_gene: TRBV5-4; d_gene: -; CDR3aa: CASSLTVQETQYF
v_gene: TRBV12-3/TRBV12-4; d_gene: -; CDR3aa: CASSFPGGKAFF
v_gene: TRBV7-2; d_gene: -; CDR3aa: CASSLGARYGYTF
v_gene: TRBV27; d_gene: TRBD1; CDR3aa: CASSLSTGGFYGYTF
v_gene: TRBV29-1; d_gene: TRBD2; CDR3aa: CSGEPGLAGSYGVNEQFF
v_gene: TRBV5-1; d_gene: -; CDR3aa: CASSQIGQSRETQYF